The 29 T cell receptor beta chains below come from one sample, sequenced in a study of blood T cell repertoires in COVID-19 (dated by TCRdb to the early 2020s). The library was built by means of the immunoSEQ multiplex PCR assay. TCRdb stores this immuneACCESS table with in-frame sequences only. Part of the clones is absent; in the studies checked, under half of the shortfall reflects unresolved V genes, and no reason is known for the rest. For this sample there are about 100,000 clones; about 88% appear just once. The ten largest clones take up approximately 7% of the sample. The sample taken for sequencing was peripheral blood. These receptors were obtained from a man aged 25 to 45 in a cohort sampled during active COVID-19.

J is TRBJ2-5 and V is TRBV6-6, with a tentative D call TRBD2 (7 bases). This CDR3 has 14 residues. Trimming stripped 4 bases from V and 2 bases from J, with 11 bases between. From germline, CDR1 is MNHNY and CDR2 SVGAGI (reference sequence). CDR3 residues: CASSSGGRQETQYF. The CDR3 DNA follows: TGTGCCAGCAGTTCCGGGGGGCGTCAAGAGACCCAGTACTTC.

J is TRBJ2-5 and V is TRBV7-2; D may be TRBD1 (5 bases). The CDR3 has 15 residues. The germline V gene has CDR1 SGHTA and CDR2 FQGNSA. V was trimmed by 4 bases and J by 2 bases, leaving 14 bases between them. For the CDR3, the DNA is TGTGCCAGCAGCTCTATAGGGCAGGGACAAGAGACCCAGTACTTC. It codes for CASSSIGQGQETQYF.

This clone appeared once. In DNA form, the CDR3 reads TGTGCCAGCAGCAAAGAGCGGGGGAACGATGAGCAGTTCTTC. Its translation is CASSKERGNDEQFF. V and J are TRBV6-5 and TRBJ2-1; 8 positions agree with TRBD2. The CDR3 runs to 14 residues. V lost 6 bases, J lost 8 bases, and 9 bases stayed unmatched. The germline V gene encodes CDR1 MNHEY and CDR2 SVGAGI.

The chain carries TRBV24-1 and TRBJ2-3; D gene ambiguous. Germline V gene data show CDR1 as KGHDR and CDR2 as SFDVKD. V lost 9 bases, J lost 2 bases, and 11 bases lay in between. The CDR3 is 13 amino acids. CDR3 amino acids: CATGQGTTDTQYF. CDR3 DNA sequence: TGTGCCACCGGGCAAGGAACCACAGATACGCAGTATTTT.

This rearrangement joins TRBV6-4 to TRBJ2-3; 13 positions match TRBD2. The CDR3 has 15 residues. Germline V CDR1 and CDR2: MRHNA, SNTAGT. Germline trimming cut 2 bases from V and 4 bases from J; bases unmatched to any gene: 0. The CDR3 loop reads CASSDGTSGADTQYF. Here the CDR3 DNA reads TGTGCCAGCAGTGACGGGACTAGCGGGGCAGATACGCAGTATTTT.

The V and J genes are TRBV19 and TRBJ2-4; 12 nucleotides agree with TRBD2. The ends lost 1 base at V and 0 bases at J; junction bases unmatched: 13. Germline V lookup: CDR1 LNHDA, CDR2 SQIVND (reference sequence). The CDR3 loop spans 21 amino acids. CDR3 sequence: CASSIVPPRTSGEGAKNIQYF. The CDR3 nucleotides read TGTGCCAGTAGTATAGTCCCTCCCCGGACTAGCGGGGAGGGAGCCAAAAACATTCAGTACTTC.

The chain joins TRBV27 to TRBJ1-4; 7 positions agree with TRBD1. In germline, CDR1 is MNHEY, CDR2 SMNVEV (reference sequence). The V segment lost 1 base and the J segment 5 bases; nucleotides outside the gene matches: 7. The CDR3 runs to 16 residues. The CDR3 nucleotides are TGTGCCAGCAGTTTATTGGGGACAGCTCAAAATGAAAAACTGTTTTTT. It translates to CASSLLGTAQNEKLFF.

The chain employs TRBV7-2 and TRBJ1-1, with TRBD1 matching 10 bases. From germline, CDR1 is SGHTA and CDR2 FQGNSA. CDR3 length: 14 residues. The V segment lost 1 base and the J segment 7 bases; nucleotides outside the gene matches: 3. In DNA form, the CDR3 reads TGTGCCAGCAGCTTAGAGACAGGGGGCGGTGAAGCTTTCTTT. This codes for CASSLETGGGEAFF.

The chain employs TRBV5-4 and TRBJ1-2, with D maybe TRBD1 (6 bases). The germline V gene encodes CDR1 SGHNT and CDR2 YYREEE (reference sequence). V was cut by 4 bases and J by 8 bases, with 12 bases left in between. CDR3 length equals 12 residues. CDR3 in DNA: TGTGCCAGCAGCCGGACAGAGAAAGGCTACACCTTC. Its translation: CASSRTEKGYTF.

The gene calls are TRBV30 and TRBJ2-1; 7 bases map to TRBD1. Trimming at V came to 4 bases and at J to 0 bases, leaving 6 bases not matched to a gene. Germline loops: CDR1 GTSNPN, CDR2 SVGIG (reference sequence). The CDR3 is 15 amino acids. The DNA of the CDR3 is TGTGCCTGGATCCGACCAGGGGGCTCCTACAATGAGCAGTTCTTC. It translates to CAWIRPGGSYNEQFF.

This clone was seen a handful of times. V is TRBV10-1 and J is TRBJ1-5; no reliable D call. Germline V gene data show CDR1 as WNHNN and CDR2 as SYGVQD (reference sequence). The CDR3 contains 13 residues. Between the trimmed V and J ends, which lost 3 bases and 3 bases, there was a span of 6 bases. CDR3 DNA: TGCGCCAGCAGTGATTATCCCAATCAGCCCCAGCATTTT. Protein: CASSDYPNQPQHF.

V gene TRBV3-1 (or the pseudogene TRBV3-2) combines with J gene TRBJ2-3, with D perhaps matching TRBD2 (7 bases). The CDR3 length is 17 residues. V lost 0 bases to trimming and J lost 4 bases, with 17 bases between them. CDR1 and CDR2 (germline): LGHDT, YNNKEL (reference sequence). CDR3 amino acids: CASSQEKGGGLSDTQYF. The CDR3 coding sequence is TGTGCCAGCAGCCAAGAAAAGGGGGGGGGCCTGTCAGATACGCAGTATTTT.

The gene calls are TRBV5-1 and TRBJ1-2; weak D call: TRBD1 (5 bases). The CDR3 runs 13 residues. V was cut by 1 base and J by 9 bases, with 13 bases left in between. From germline, CDR1 is SGHRS and CDR2 YFSETQ. CDR3 in amino acids: CASSLSGPESYTF. CDR3 sequence (DNA): TGCGCCAGCAGCTTGTCAGGGCCTGAAAGCTACACCTTC.

The chain recombines TRBV3-1 (or the pseudogene TRBV3-2) with TRBJ1-2, with TRBD1 as a possible D gene (5 bases). V dropped 6 bases and J dropped 8 bases, with 13 bases sitting between them. The CDR3 is 12 amino acids. Per the germline V gene, CDR1 is LGHDT and CDR2 is YNNKEL (reference sequence). CDR3 sequence (DNA): TGTGCCAGCAGTCACGGAGACAGCGGCTACACCTTC. This sequence encodes CASSHGDSGYTF.

The chain couples TRBV10-1 to TRBJ2-3; 8 nucleotides align to TRBD2. From germline, CDR1 is WNHNN and CDR2 SYGVQD (reference sequence). J was trimmed by 8 bases and V by 8 bases; bases with no gene match: 3. CDR3 length equals 11 residues. As DNA, the CDR3 is TGCGCCAGCGGGACTAGTGGTACGCAGTATTTT. This sequence encodes CASGTSGTQYF.

In its sample, this clone was seen a few times. This sequence joins TRBV12-3 or TRBV12-4 and TRBJ1-4; TRBD1 matches 7 bases. The CDR3 has 12 amino acids. The V and J ends lost 4 bases and 8 bases, in that order; junction bases with no gene match: 1. In DNA, the CDR3 is TGTGCCAGCAGTTCGGACAGGGAAAAACTGTTTTTT. Translation: CASSSDREKLFF.

The rearrangement joins TRBV19 to TRBJ2-2, with D maybe TRBD2 (6 bases). Trimming took 6 bases from V and 5 from J, leaving 13 bases between them. The germline gives CDR1 LNHDA, CDR2 SQIVND (reference sequence). The CDR3 covers 14 residues. The DNA of the CDR3 is TGTGCCAGTAGACCACTTGCGGGGACCGGGGAGCTGTTTTTT. Translation gives CASRPLAGTGELFF.

The chain carries TRBV18 and TRBJ2-5; D remains ambiguous. Deletions cut 4 bases from V and 5 bases from J, with 5 bases between. CDR1 and CDR2 (germline): KGHSH, LQKENI. This CDR3 region has 11 residues. CDR3 nucleotides: TGTGCCAGCTCACGAGCGGAGACCCAGTACTTC. Amino acids: CASSRAETQYF.

This sequence joins TRBV10-2 and TRBJ1-6; a weak D match, TRBD1 (6 bases). The CDR3 loop spans 15 amino acids. Germline V gives CDR1 WSHSY, CDR2 SAAADI. The germline V and J ends were trimmed by 11 bases and 0 bases, with 14 bases remaining between them. The CDR3 DNA reads as TGCGCCGGGGACACAGGGAGCTCCTATAATTCACCCCTCCACTTT. Protein product: CAGDTGSSYNSPLHF.

The chain employs TRBV19 and TRBJ2-1; D perhaps matches TRBD2 (5 bases). Germline V gene lookup returns CDR1 LNHDA and CDR2 SQIVND (reference sequence). Trimming stripped 3 bases from V and 0 bases from J, with 18 bases between. CDR3 length: 18 amino acids. The CDR3 region has the DNA TGTGCCAGTAGTATTAGAGGGTCTAGCTTCATCTCCTACAATGAGCAGTTCTTC. Translation: CASSIRGSSFISYNEQFF. The full variable domain, its missing parts supplied by reference TRBV19 and TRBJ2-1, is DGGITQSPKYLFRKEGQNVTLSCEQNLNHDAMYWYRQDPGQGLRLIYYSQIVNDFQKGDIAEGYSVSREKKESFPLTVTSAQKNPTAFYLCASSIRGSSFISYNEQFFGPGTRLTVL.

The rearrangement links TRBV27 to TRBJ2-1, with a weak D call TRBD2 (5 bases). The germline V gene has CDR1 MNHEY and CDR2 SMNVEV (reference sequence). V was cut by 2 bases and J by 2 bases, with 13 bases left in between. There are 16 residues in the CDR3. CDR3 sequence: CASSLPGGGPYNEQFF. CDR3 sequence (DNA): TGTGCCAGCAGTTTACCAGGCGGAGGACCCTACAATGAGCAGTTCTTC.

The chain employs TRBV6-5 and TRBJ1-5, with 7 nucleotides matching TRBD1. The CDR3 totals 13 residues. V lost 5 bases, J lost 5 bases, and 3 bases stayed unmatched. Germline V CDR1 and CDR2: MNHEY, SVGAGI. CDR3 loop: CASSPDRDQPQHF. The CDR3 coding sequence is TGTGCCAGCAGTCCCGACAGGGATCAGCCCCAGCATTTT.

This chain connects TRBV18 to TRBJ1-5, with a tentative D call TRBD1 (5 bases). Trimming took 3 bases from V and 1 from J, leaving 10 bases between them. Looked up from germline, CDR1 is KGHSH and CDR2 is LQKENI. The length of the CDR3 is 15 residues. In nucleotides, the CDR3 is TGTGCCAGCTCACCTACCGCAGGGAGCAATCAGCCCCAGCATTTT. This translates into CASSPTAGSNQPQHF.

V and J are TRBV7-2 and TRBJ1-6; 11 nucleotides agree with TRBD1. This CDR3 region has 15 residues. V was pared by 4 bases and J by 7 bases, with 3 bases of the junction left unmatched. Germline loops: CDR1 SGHTA, CDR2 FQGNSA. CDR3 sequence: CASSSWTGGNSPLHF. CDR3 DNA: TGTGCCAGCAGCTCTTGGACAGGGGGCAATTCACCCCTCCACTTT.

The chain has TRBV5-4 and TRBJ2-3; the D is unclear. Germline CDR1 reads SGHNT; CDR2 reads YYREEE (reference sequence). This CDR3 has 14 amino acids. Trimming left V 1 base short and J 1 base short, with 7 bases between. The CDR3 is CASSLKQRTDTQYF. The DNA for the CDR3 is TGTGCCAGCAGCTTGAAACAGCGCACAGATACGCAGTATTTT.

The chain has TRBV7-3 and TRBJ2-5; tentatively, D is TRBD1 (6 bases). V was pared by 5 bases and J by 5 bases, with 18 bases between. The germline V gene encodes CDR1 SGHTA and CDR2 FQGTGA. The CDR3 is made up of 15 amino acids. The CDR3 loop reads CASSPFPGVGETQYF. CDR3 nucleotide sequence: TGTGCCAGCAGCCCGTTCCCAGGGGTGGGGGAGACCCAGTACTTC.

The V gene is TRBV6-5, the J gene TRBJ2-7; TRBD1 might be the D (5 bases). Trimming took off 0 bases at V and 2 bases at J, with 8 bases between the two ends. Per germline, CDR1 MNHEY and CDR2 SVGAGI. The CDR3 length is 14 residues. The chain's CDR3 is CASSYSQGTYEQYF. CDR3 in DNA: TGTGCCAGCAGTTACTCCCAGGGTACCTACGAGCAGTACTTC.

This clone was recorded once. This chain links TRBV5-4 with TRBJ2-4, with 9 bases identical to TRBD2. This CDR3 is 16 amino acids long. The germline gives CDR1 SGHNT, CDR2 YYREEE (reference sequence). V gave up 2 bases and J gave up 6 bases; unmatched junction bases: 9. CDR3 in amino acids: CASSLVGGGGGNIQYF. The CDR3 DNA is TGTGCCAGCAGCTTAGTGGGAGGCGGGGGGGGAAACATTCAGTACTTC.

The V call is TRBV9, the J call TRBJ2-3, with TRBD1 matching over 10 bases. The CDR3 has 15 amino acids. Trimming took 5 bases from V and 3 from J; bases not matched to a gene: 6. Per germline, CDR1 SGDLS and CDR2 YYNGEE. CDR3: CASSMTGGETDTQYF. The CDR3 coding sequence is TGTGCCAGCAGTATGACAGGGGGCGAAACAGATACGCAGTATTTT.